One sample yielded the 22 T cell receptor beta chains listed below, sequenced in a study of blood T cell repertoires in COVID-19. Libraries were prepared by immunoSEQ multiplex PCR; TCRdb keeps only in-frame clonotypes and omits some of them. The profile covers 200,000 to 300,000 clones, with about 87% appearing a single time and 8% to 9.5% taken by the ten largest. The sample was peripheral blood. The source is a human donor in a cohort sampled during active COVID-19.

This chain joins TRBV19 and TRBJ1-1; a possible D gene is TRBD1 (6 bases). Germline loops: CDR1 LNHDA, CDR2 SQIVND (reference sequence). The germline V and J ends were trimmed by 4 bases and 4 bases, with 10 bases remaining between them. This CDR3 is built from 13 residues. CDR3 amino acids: CASSKTRGTEAFF. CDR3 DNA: TGTGCCAGTAGTAAGACCAGGGGCACTGAAGCTTTCTTT.

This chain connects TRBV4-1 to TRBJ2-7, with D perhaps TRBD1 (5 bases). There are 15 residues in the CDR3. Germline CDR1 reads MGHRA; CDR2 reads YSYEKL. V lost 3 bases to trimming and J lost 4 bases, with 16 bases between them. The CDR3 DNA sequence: TGCGCCAGCAGCCACGACCCTCCTGGGGCTTACGAGCAGTACTTC. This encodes CASSHDPPGAYEQYF.

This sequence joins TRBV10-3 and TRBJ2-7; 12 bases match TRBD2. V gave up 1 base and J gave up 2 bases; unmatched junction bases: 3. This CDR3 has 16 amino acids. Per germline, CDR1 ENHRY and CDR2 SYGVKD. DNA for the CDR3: TGTGCCATCAGTGAGTGGACTAGCGGGAATCCCTACGAGCAGTACTTC. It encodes CAISEWTSGNPYEQYF.

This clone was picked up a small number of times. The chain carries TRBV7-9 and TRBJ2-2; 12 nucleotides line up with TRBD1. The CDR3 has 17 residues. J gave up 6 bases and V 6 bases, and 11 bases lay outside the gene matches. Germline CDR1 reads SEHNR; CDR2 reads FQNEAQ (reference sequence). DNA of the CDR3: TGTGCCAGCAGACCGGGACAGGGGGCGAAATCGGCCGGGGAGCTGTTTTTT. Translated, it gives CASRPGQGAKSAGELFF.

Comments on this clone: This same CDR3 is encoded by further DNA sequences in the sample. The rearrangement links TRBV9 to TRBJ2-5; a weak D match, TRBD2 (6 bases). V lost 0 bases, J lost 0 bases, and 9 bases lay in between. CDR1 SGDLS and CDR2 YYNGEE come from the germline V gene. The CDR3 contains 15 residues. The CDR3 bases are TGTGCCAGCAGCGTAGGGGGGGTGTACCAAGAGACCCAGTACTTC. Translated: CASSVGGVYQETQYF.

The CDR3 DNA reads TGTGCCAGCAGCGTGCATGCGGGAGAGAACACCGGGGAGCTGTTTTTT. This codes for CASSVHAGENTGELFF. The chain joins TRBV7-6 to TRBJ2-2; 7 bases line up with TRBD2. J gave up 1 base and V 5 bases, and 7 bases lay outside the gene matches. CDR1 and CDR2 (germline): SGHVS, FNYEAQ. CDR3 length: 16 amino acids.

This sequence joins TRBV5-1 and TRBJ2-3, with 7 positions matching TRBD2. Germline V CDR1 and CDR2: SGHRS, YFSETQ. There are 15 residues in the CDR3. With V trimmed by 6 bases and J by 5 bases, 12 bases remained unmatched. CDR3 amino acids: CASTKASGIKDTQYF. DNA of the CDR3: TGCGCCAGCACAAAAGCCAGCGGGATTAAAGATACGCAGTATTTT.

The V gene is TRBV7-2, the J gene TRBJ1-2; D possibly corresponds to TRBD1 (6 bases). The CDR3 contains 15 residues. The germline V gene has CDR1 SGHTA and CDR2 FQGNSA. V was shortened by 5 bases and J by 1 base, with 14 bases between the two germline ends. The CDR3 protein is CASSPSTGLNYGYTF. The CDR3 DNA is TGTGCCAGCAGCCCCTCGACAGGTCTTAACTATGGCTACACCTTC.

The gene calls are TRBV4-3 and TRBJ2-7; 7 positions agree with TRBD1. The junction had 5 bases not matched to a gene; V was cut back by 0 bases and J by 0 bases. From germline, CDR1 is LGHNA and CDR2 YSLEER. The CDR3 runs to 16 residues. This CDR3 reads CASSQDVGGHSYEQYF. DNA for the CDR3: TGCGCCAGCAGCCAAGATGTAGGGGGCCACTCCTACGAGCAGTACTTC.

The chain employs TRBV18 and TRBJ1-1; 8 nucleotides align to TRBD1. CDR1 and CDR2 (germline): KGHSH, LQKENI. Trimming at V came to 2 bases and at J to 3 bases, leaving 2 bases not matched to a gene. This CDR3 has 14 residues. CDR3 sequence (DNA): TGTGCCAGCTCACCATTGACAGGGGACACTGAAGCTTTCTTT. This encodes CASSPLTGDTEAFF.

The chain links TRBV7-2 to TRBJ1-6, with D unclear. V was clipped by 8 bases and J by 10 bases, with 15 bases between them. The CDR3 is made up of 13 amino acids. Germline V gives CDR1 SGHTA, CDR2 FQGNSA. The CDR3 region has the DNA TGTGCCAGCGGGCGATGGGCGCAATCACCCCTCCACTTT. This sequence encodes CASGRWAQSPLHF. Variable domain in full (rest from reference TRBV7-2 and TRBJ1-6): GAGVSQSPSNKVTEKGKDVELRCDPISGHTALYWYRQSLGQGLEFLIYFQGNSAPDKSGLPSDRFSAERTGGSVSTLTIQRTQQEDSAVYLCASGRWAQSPLHFGNGTRLTVT.

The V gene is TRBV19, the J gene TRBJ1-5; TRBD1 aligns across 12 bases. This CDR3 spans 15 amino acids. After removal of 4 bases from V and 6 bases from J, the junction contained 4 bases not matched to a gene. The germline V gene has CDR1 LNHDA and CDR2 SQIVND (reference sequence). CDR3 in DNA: TGTGCCAGTAGTACGGGACAGGGGGCCGGTCAGCCCCAGCATTTT. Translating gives CASSTGQGAGQPQHF.

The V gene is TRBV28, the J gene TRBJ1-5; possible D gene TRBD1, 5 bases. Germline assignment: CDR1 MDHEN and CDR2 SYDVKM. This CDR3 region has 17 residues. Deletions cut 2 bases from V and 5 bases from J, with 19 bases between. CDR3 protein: CASSLGQGLFPDQPQHF. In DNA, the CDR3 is TGTGCCAGCAGTTTAGGGCAGGGTTTGTTCCCCGATCAGCCCCAGCATTTT.

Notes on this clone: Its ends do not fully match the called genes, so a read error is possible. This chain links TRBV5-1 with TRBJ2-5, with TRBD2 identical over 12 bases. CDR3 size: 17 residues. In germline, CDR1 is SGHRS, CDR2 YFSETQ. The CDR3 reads CASSLGLAGGPAETQYF. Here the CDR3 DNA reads TGCGCCAGTAGCTTGGGGCTAGCGGGAGGGCCGGCAGAGACCCAGTACTTC. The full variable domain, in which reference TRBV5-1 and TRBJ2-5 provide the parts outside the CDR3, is KAGVTQTPRYLIKTRGQQVTLSCSPISGHRSVSWYQQTPGQGLQFLFEYFSETQRNKGNFPGRFSGRQFSNSRSEMNVSTLELGDSALYLCASSLGLAGGPAETQYFGPGTRLLVL.

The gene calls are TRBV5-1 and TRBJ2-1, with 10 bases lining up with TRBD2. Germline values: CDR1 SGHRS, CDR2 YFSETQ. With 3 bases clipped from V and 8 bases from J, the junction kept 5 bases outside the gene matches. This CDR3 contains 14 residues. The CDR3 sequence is CASSSGLAIYEQFF. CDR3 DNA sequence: TGCGCCAGCAGCTCGGGACTAGCGATTTATGAGCAGTTCTTC.

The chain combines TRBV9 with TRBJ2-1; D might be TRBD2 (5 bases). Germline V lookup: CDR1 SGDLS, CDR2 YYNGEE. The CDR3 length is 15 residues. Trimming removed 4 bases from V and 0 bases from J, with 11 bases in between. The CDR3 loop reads CASSRGPTSYNEQFF. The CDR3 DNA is TGTGCCAGCAGCCGCGGGCCCACCTCCTACAATGAGCAGTTCTTC. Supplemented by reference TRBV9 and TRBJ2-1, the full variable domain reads DSGVTQTPKHLITATGQRVTLRCSPRSGDLSVYWYQQSLDQGLQFLIQYYNGEERAKGNILERFSAQQFPDLHSELNLSSLELGDSALYFCASSRGPTSYNEQFFGPGTRLTVL.

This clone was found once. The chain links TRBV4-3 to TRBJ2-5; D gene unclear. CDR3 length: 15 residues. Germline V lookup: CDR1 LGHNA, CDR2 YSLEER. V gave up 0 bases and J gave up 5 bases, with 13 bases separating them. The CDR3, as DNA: TGCGCCAGCAGCCAAGATCTGGGCACTGGGGAGACCCAGTACTTC. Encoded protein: CASSQDLGTGETQYF.

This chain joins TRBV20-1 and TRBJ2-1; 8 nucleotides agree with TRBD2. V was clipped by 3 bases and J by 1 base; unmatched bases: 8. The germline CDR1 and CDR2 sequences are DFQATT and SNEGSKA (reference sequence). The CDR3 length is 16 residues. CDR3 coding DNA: TGCAGTGCTAGTAGGACTAGCAGTGTTTCCTACAATGAGCAGTTCTTC. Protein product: CSASRTSSVSYNEQFF.

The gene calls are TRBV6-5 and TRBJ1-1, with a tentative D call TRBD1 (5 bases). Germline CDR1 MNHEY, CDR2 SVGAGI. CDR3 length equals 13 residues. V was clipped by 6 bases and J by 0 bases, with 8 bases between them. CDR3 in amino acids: CASRRQLNTEAFF. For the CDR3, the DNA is TGTGCCAGCAGGCGACAGTTGAACACTGAAGCTTTCTTT.

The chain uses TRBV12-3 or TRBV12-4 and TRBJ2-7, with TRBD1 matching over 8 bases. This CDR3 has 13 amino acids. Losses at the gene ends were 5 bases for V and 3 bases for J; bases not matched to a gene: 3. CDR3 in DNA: TGTGCCAGCAGTATTGGACAGGGCTACGAGCAGTACTTC. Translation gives CASSIGQGYEQYF.

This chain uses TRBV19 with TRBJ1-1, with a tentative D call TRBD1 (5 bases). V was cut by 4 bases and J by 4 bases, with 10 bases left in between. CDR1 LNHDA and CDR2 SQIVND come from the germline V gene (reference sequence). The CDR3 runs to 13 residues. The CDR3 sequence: CASSNFRVTEAFF. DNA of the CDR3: TGTGCCAGTAGTAACTTCAGGGTCACTGAAGCTTTCTTT.

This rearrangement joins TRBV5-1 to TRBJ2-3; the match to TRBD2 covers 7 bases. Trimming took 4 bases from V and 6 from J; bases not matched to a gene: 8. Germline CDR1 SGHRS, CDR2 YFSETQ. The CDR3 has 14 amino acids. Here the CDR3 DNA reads TGCGCCAGCAGCACTGGCGGGAGCGTTGATACGCAGTATTTT. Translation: CASSTGGSVDTQYF.